Listed below are T cell receptor beta chains from one sample, sequenced in a study of T cells in narcolepsy. TCRdb's copy holds only in-frame clones and misses some; the assay was immunoSEQ multiplex PCR. Of over 40,000 clones in the sample, 88% were seen once. The specimen was CD45RA- memory CD4+ T cells from PBMCs. The receptors originated from a human donor with narcolepsy. Each CDR3 is given with its conserved first and last residue. D genes are given only for firm matches. Size is stated for part of the rows, as once, few or many counts, or as a class when the clone is expanded.

j_call v_call d_call clone_size cdr3_aa cdr3_nt
TRBJ2-7 TRBV15 TRBD1 . CATSRELLTGGEQYF TGTGCCACCAGCAGAGAGCTATTGACAGGGGGCGAGCAGTACTTC
TRBJ2-1 TRBV5-1 TRBD2 . CANTLALAGPYNEQFF TGCGCCAACACTCTAGCCCTAGCGGGGCCTTACAATGAGCAGTTCTTC
TRBJ2-5 TRBV27 . . CASSPMPGTQYF TGTGCCAGCAGTCCCATGCCCGGGACCCAGTACTTC
TRBJ2-3 TRBV11-1 . . CASSLSGSTDTQYF TGTGCCAGCAGCTTAAGCGGGAGCACAGATACGCAGTATTTT
TRBJ2-6 TRBV5-6 TRBD1 . CASSSNRGRETNVLTF TGTGCCAGCAGCTCCAACAGGGGGCGCGAAACCAACGTCCTGACTTTC
TRBJ1-1 TRBV29-1 . . CSVLRGGANTEAFF TGCAGCGTCCTTAGAGGGGGTGCGAACACTGAAGCTTTCTTT
TRBJ1-5 TRBV7-8 TRBD1 . CASSAQTRTGLQHF TGTGCCAGCAGCGCACAAACCCGGACAGGCCTCCAGCATTTT
TRBJ2-1 TRBV2 . . CAILVPAVEQFF TGTGCCATCCTCGTCCCTGCGGTTGAGCAGTTCTTC
TRBJ1-1 TRBV28 . . CASSLWGLRANTEAFF TGTGCCAGCAGTTTATGGGGTCTTAGGGCGAACACTGAAGCTTTCTTT
TRBJ1-2 TRBV9 TRBD1 . CASSVGTGWDGYTF TGTGCCAGCAGCGTAGGGACAGGTTGGGATGGCTACACCTTC
TRBJ2-5 TRBV7-2 . once CASSQQETQYF TGTGCCAGCAGCCAGCAAGAGACCCAGTACTTC